This entry features one T cell receptor (beta chain) sequence. This entry is derived from a study of blood T cell repertoires in COVID-19. Study details: Sites across the United States, Italy and Spain contributed samples from acute and convalescent COVID-19. PBMCs, B-cell-depleted T cells, or T cells were the source of the cDNA or gDNA that made up the material.

Germline V CDR1 and CDR2: SGHRS, YFSETQ. This CDR3 has 14 amino acids. V was clipped by 4 bases and J by 1 base; unmatched bases: 1. Enrollment of patients from Seattle took place during active infection, with longitudinal follow-up. Original handling: Estimation of nucleated cell counts was performed using reference gene primer amplification. The repertoire was sequenced with immunoSEQ multiplex PCR; TCRdb's copy has only in-frame clones and lacks some. Clone size and V and J calls were adopted from that table, with D and trimming inferred from the DNA. The data contain 200,000 to 300,000 clones, 75% to 85% of them singletons.

The chain is built from TRBV5-1 and TRBJ2-3, with 9 bases fitting TRBD2. Sequenced: peripheral blood. The origin of this receptor is a woman at least 80 years old with COVID-19, enrolled during active disease. The CDR3 reads CASSERGGTDTQYF. The DNA for the CDR3 is TGCGCCAGCAGCGAGCGGGGGGGCACAGATACGCAGTATTTT.